This T cell receptor (beta chain) was profiled in a study of graft-versus-host responses after intestinal transplantation. CDR1 is MGHRA and CDR2 is YSYEKL in the germline V gene. This CDR3 has 15 residues. V lost 0 bases, J lost 4 bases, and 5 bases stayed unmatched. Comments on this clone: As yet, its antigen is unknown.

Assay used: immunoSEQ multiplex PCR; TCRdb lists only in-frame clones, some missing. The table records about 110,000 clones, approximately 88% of them present only once. The sample here was unstimulated CD4+ T cells sorted from spleen or lymph node cells, taken before transplant. The chain combines TRBV4-1 with TRBJ2-7, with 8 positions matching TRBD2. The receptor was isolated from a human donor who was the organ donor for an intestinal transplant. CDR3 DNA: TGCGCCAGCAGCCAAGAATACGGGGGGGGTTACGAGCAGTACTTC. This sequence encodes CASSQEYGGGYEQYF.